What follows describes a single T cell receptor (beta chain). The antigen is not known. This specimen comes from a study of identical twins. TCRdb ran MiXCR on the 5' RACE reads and lists one entry per CDR3 protein. The sample lists hundreds of thousands of distinct CDR3 sequences; 18% were seen once. The CDR3 spans 13 residues. V dropped 6 bases and J dropped 8; count of bases not matched to a gene: 7. Study outcomes and limitations: The analysis was cross-sectional rather than longitudinal within donors. In monozygotic twins, models underestimated the sharing of out-of-frame TCR alpha.

Every sampled donor was Caucasian and healthy. This same sample was also part of a study on T cells expressing NK-cell markers. That investigation notes: Uncertainty persisted over the HCMV specificity of expanded NKG2C+ T cell clones.

The source of this sequence is a woman aged 18-29 years in good health. The chain uses TRBV12-3 or TRBV12-4 and TRBJ2-4, with TRBD1 identical over 7 bases. The sequencing input was PBMCs. CDR3 in DNA: TGTGCCAGCAGAGCGACAGGGAGATACATTCAGTACTTC. It is translated as CASRATGRYIQYF.